This TCR beta chain was profiled in a study of regulatory T cells in long-lasting Graves disease. About the study: For a period under 3 months, newly diagnosed Graves' patients had taken antithyroid drugs.

Time point described: newly diagnosed GD, antithyroid drugs for less than 3 months. RNA extracted from PBMCs served as the sequencing template. Germline V gives CDR1 SGHRS, CDR2 YFSETQ. The CDR3 extends over 14 amino acids. Trimming cost V 0 bases and J 6 bases; bases outside gene matches: 4. With respect to this clonotype: Its specificity is unknown.

The study's findings and limits: Persistent patients shared more public clonotypes (under 3,000) than newly diagnosed patients (approximately 1,000). When disease was persistent, TRBV28, TRBJ1-2 and TRBJ2-5 were the favored segments. Persistent Graves' patients showed less TCR diversity than newly diagnosed patients showed.

Arm-PCR with iRepertoire HTBI primers amplified the CDR3 regions for these TCR beta libraries. TCRdb analysed the multiplex PCR reads with MiXCR anew, one entry per CDR3 protein. The sample has about 370,000 distinct CDR3 sequences; roughly 15% are singletons. This receptor was identified in a female donor with Graves disease. The sample here was peripheral blood mononuclear cells (PBMCs), taken at new diagnosis, from a patient treated with antithyroid drugs. V gene TRBV5-1 combines with J gene TRBJ2-7, with 9 bases lining up with TRBD1. This chain's CDR3 is CASSLGQGGLEQYF. Here the CDR3 DNA reads TGCGCCAGCAGCTTGGGACAGGGGGGCCTCGAGCAGTACTTC.